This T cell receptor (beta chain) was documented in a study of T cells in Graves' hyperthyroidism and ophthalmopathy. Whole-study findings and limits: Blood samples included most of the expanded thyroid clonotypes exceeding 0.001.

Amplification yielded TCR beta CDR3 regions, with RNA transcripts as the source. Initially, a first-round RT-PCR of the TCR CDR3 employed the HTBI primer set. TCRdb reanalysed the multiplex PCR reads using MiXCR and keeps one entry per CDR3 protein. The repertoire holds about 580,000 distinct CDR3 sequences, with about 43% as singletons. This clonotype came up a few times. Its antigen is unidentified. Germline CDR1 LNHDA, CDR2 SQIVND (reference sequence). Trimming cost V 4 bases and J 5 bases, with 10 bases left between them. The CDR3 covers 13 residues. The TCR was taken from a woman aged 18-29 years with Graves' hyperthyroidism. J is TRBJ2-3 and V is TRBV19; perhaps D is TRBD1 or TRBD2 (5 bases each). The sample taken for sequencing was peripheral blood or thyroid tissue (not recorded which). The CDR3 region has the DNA TGTGCCAGTAGTAGGAAGAGGGGAGATACGCAGTATTTT. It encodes CASSRKRGDTQYF.